Listed below are T cell receptor beta chains from one sample, sequenced in a study of blood T cell repertoires in COVID-19. Sequencing used immunoSEQ multiplex PCR; TCRdb keeps in-frame clones, though not all of them. The table records under 450,000 clones, 75% to 90% of them present only once. The sequencing input was PBMCs or T cells enriched from blood (not recorded which). The source of these receptors is a woman aged 45-60 years who had recovered from COVID-19. CDR3s include the opening cysteine and the closing phenylalanine or tryptophan. D genes are given only for firm matches. Expanded clones are given a class, and other clones once, few, many or no size at all.

d_call,v_call,clone_size,j_call,cdr3_aa,cdr3_nt
NA,TRBV5-1,NA,TRBJ1-5,CASSLAPAGNQPQHF,TGCGCCAGCAGCTTGGCCCCGGCCGGGAATCAGCCCCAGCATTTT
NA,TRBV5-1,NA,TRBJ2-3,CASGLRGGGNTDTQYF,TGCGCGAGCGGGCTAAGAGGTGGGGGGAACACAGATACGCAGTATTTT
NA,TRBV10-1,NA,TRBJ2-1,CASNSTRSSYNEQFF,TGCGCCAGCAACTCTACCCGCTCCTCCTACAATGAGCAGTTCTTC
NA,TRBV5-4,NA,TRBJ1-2,CASSGPDSTNYGYTF,TGTGCCAGCAGCGGACCGGACAGCACTAACTATGGCTACACCTTC
NA,TRBV7-9,NA,TRBJ2-7,CASSPAQSFSEQYF,TGTGCCAGCAGCCCCGCCCAAAGCTTCTCCGAGCAGTACTTC
TRBD2,TRBV27,NA,TRBJ2-3,CASTPGLAELTDTQYF,TGTGCCAGCACTCCGGGACTAGCGGAACTCACAGATACGCAGTATTTT
NA,TRBV5-5,few,TRBJ1-2,CASSTDSPPGYTF,TGTGCCAGCAGCACTGACAGTCCTCCTGGCTACACCTTC
TRBD1,TRBV14,NA,TRBJ1-2,CASSQATGGYGYTF,TGTGCCAGCAGCCAAGCGACAGGGGGCTATGGCTACACCTTC
NA,TRBV6-1,NA,TRBJ2-7,CASSEAWLAHYEQYF,TGTGCCAGCAGTGAAGCCTGGCTAGCGCATTACGAGCAGTACTTC
NA,TRBV21-1,NA,TRBJ2-1,CASSKVIDRANEQFF,TGTGCCAGCAGCAAAGTAATTGACAGGGCCAATGAGCAGTTCTTC
NA,TRBV29-1,NA,TRBJ1-5,CSVETGEGQPQHF,TGCAGCGTTGAAACGGGAGAGGGTCAGCCCCAGCATTTT
NA,TRBV5-4,NA,TRBJ2-1,CASSSGPENEQFF,TGTGCCAGCAGTTCAGGGCCCGAGAATGAGCAGTTCTTC
TRBD2,TRBV5-1,few,TRBJ2-1,CASTPGLAGDNEQFF,TGCGCCAGCACCCCGGGACTAGCGGGGGACAATGAGCAGTTCTTC
TRBD1,TRBV11-2,NA,TRBJ1-2,CASSLVVFDRAGYTF,TGTGCCAGCAGCTTAGTAGTCTTCGACAGGGCTGGCTACACCTTC
TRBD1,TRBV2,NA,TRBJ1-1,CASSEALGQGNTEAFF,TGTGCCAGCAGTGAAGCGCTAGGACAGGGGAACACTGAAGCTTTCTTT
TRBD1,TRBV2,NA,TRBJ1-3,CASSESRGLTGNTIYF,TGTGCCAGCAGTGAAAGCAGGGGGCTTACTGGAAACACCATATATTTT
TRBD1,TRBV10-1,NA,TRBJ1-1,CASSGQGLDTEAFF,TGCGCCAGCAGTGGACAGGGTCTAGACACTGAAGCTTTCTTT
NA,TRBV21-1,few,TRBJ1-3,CASSKGLVGSPRGNTIYF,TGTGCCAGCAGCAAAGGACTGGTCGGGTCACCTCGGGGAAACACCATATATTTT
NA,TRBV20-1,NA,TRBJ1-1,CSARDGGLAFF,TGCAGTGCTAGAGATGGCGGTTTGGCTTTCTTT
NA,TRBV2,NA,TRBJ1-2,CASSPDGKAGYTF,TGTGCCAGCAGTCCGGACGGGAAAGCTGGCTACACCTTC
NA,TRBV20-1,NA,TRBJ1-4,CSASDREKLFF,TGCAGTGCTAGTGACAGGGAAAAACTGTTTTTT
TRBD1,TRBV4-1,NA,TRBJ1-2,CASSQDTGTGLYGYTF,TGCGCCAGCAGCCAAGATACCGGGACAGGTCTATATGGCTACACCTTC
TRBD1,TRBV6-5,many,TRBJ2-1,CASNRDRDLNEQFF,TGTGCCAGCAACCGGGACAGGGACCTTAATGAGCAGTTCTTC
NA,TRBV19,NA,TRBJ2-1,CASSIGGLQFF,TGTGCCAGTAGTATAGGGGGACTCCAATTCTTC
NA,TRBV5-1,NA,TRBJ1-1,CASSSGLPNTEAFF,TGCGCCAGCAGCTCCGGACTTCCTAACACTGAAGCTTTCTTT
TRBD1,TRBV2,NA,TRBJ1-5,CASSDRGDSNQPQHF,TGTGCCAGTTCCGACAGGGGTGATAGCAATCAGCCCCAGCATTTT
TRBD1,TRBV6-2/TRBV6-3,NA,TRBJ2-7,CASSRQGPAYEQYF,TGTGCCAGCAGCCGACAGGGGCCAGCCTACGAGCAGTACTTC
NA,TRBV19,NA,TRBJ1-2,CASSTGLVYGYTF,TGTGCCAGTAGTACAGGACTCGTCTATGGCTACACCTTC
TRBD1,TRBV18,NA,TRBJ1-6,CASSPKQGASPLHF,TGTGCCAGCTCACCAAAGCAGGGGGCTTCACCCCTCCACTTT
NA,TRBV15,NA,TRBJ2-2,CATSRGWGGAVTGELFF,TGTGCCACCAGCCGGGGCTGGGGGGGCGCGGTGACCGGGGAGCTGTTTTTT
NA,TRBV7-8,NA,TRBJ2-5,CASSRPGETQYF,TGTGCCAGCAGCCGCCCAGGAGAGACCCAGTACTTC
TRBD1,TRBV18,NA,TRBJ1-5,CASSRPTGAGNQPQHF,TGTGCCAGCTCACGTCCGACAGGGGCAGGCAATCAGCCCCAGCATTTT
NA,TRBV7-2,NA,TRBJ1-6,CASSLEAGGRSPLHF,TGTGCCAGCAGCTTAGAAGCGGGGGGACGATCACCCCTCCACTTT
NA,TRBV5-6,once,TRBJ2-7,CASSLGLLDEQYF,TGTGCCAGCAGCTTAGGACTGCTCGACGAGCAGTACTTC
NA,TRBV9,NA,TRBJ1-6,CASSVKSRDPTGRLNSPLHF,TGTGCCAGCAGCGTAAAGTCAAGGGACCCGACAGGTCGGTTAAATTCACCCCTCCACTTT
NA,TRBV2,NA,TRBJ1-2,CASSEPSTAFYGYTF,TGTGCCAGCAGTGAACCGTCGACAGCCTTCTATGGCTACACCTTC
NA,TRBV27,NA,TRBJ2-1,CASSLLGGGRGSELFF,TGTGCCAGCAGTTTACTAGGGGGGGGACGGGGTAGTGAGCTGTTCTTC
TRBD1,TRBV19,NA,TRBJ1-1,CASSIALGQGHTEAFF,TGTGCCAGTAGTATAGCCCTGGGACAGGGCCACACTGAAGCTTTCTTT
NA,TRBV9,NA,TRBJ1-1,CASSVSQGTEAFF,TGTGCCAGCAGCGTAAGCCAGGGCACTGAAGCTTTCTTT
NA,TRBV2,few,TRBJ1-5,CASSPGGDQPQHF,TGTGCCAGCAGTCCCGGGGGGGACCAGCCCCAGCATTTT
NA,TRBV29-1,once,TRBJ1-2,CSVRIDYGYTF,TGCAGCGTTCGAATAGACTATGGCTACACCTTC
TRBD1,TRBV4-3,NA,TRBJ1-2,CASSETWDRGYGYTF,TGCGCCAGCAGCGAAACGTGGGACAGGGGCTATGGCTACACCTTC
NA,TRBV10-3,many,TRBJ1-5,CAISPTPGDQPQHF,TGTGCCATCAGTCCCACTCCGGGGGATCAGCCCCAGCATTTT
NA,TRBV20-1,NA,TRBJ1-2,CSALLGYGYTF,TGCAGTGCTTTACTAGGGTATGGCTACACCTTC
NA,TRBV5-4,NA,TRBJ1-2,CASSLVSEYGYTF,TGTGCCAGCAGCTTGGTCTCCGAGTATGGCTACACCTTC
NA,TRBV10-3,NA,TRBJ2-1,CAISDQGKGNEQFF,TGTGCCATCAGTGATCAGGGAAAGGGCAATGAGCAGTTCTTC
TRBD1,TRBV6-1,NA,TRBJ1-1,CASSVMTGGLNTEAFF,TGTGCCAGCAGTGTCATGACAGGGGGCCTTAACACTGAAGCTTTCTTT
NA,TRBV7-3,NA,TRBJ2-7,CASSLTGASYEQYF,TGTGCCAGCAGCTTAACGGGAGCGTCCTACGAGCAGTACTTC
TRBD1,TRBV29-1,few,TRBJ2-7,CSVGQGIYEQYF,TGCAGCGTTGGACAGGGTATTTACGAGCAGTACTTC
TRBD2,TRBV25-1,once,TRBJ2-7,CASTHRGLAIYEQYF,TGTGCCAGCACCCACCGGGGACTAGCGATCTACGAGCAGTACTTC
TRBD1,TRBV7-3,NA,TRBJ1-1,CASSAGFGQGNTEAFF,TGTGCCAGCAGCGCCGGATTCGGACAGGGAAACACTGAAGCTTTCTTT
TRBD1,TRBV4-1,NA,TRBJ1-1,CASSQGRIKQGSGTEAFF,TGCGCCAGCAGCCAAGGGAGGATCAAACAGGGGTCGGGCACTGAAGCTTTCTTT
NA,TRBV19,NA,TRBJ1-3,CASSITPQGFRNTIYF,TGTGCCAGTAGTATTACCCCACAGGGTTTTAGAAACACCATATATTTT
NA,TRBV7-2,NA,TRBJ2-5,CASSLARGRAETQYF,TGTGCCAGCAGCTTAGCGCGGGGCAGGGCGGAGACCCAGTACTTC
TRBD1,TRBV19,once,TRBJ1-3,CASIDLPGQGTGNTIYF,TGTGCCAGCATAGACCTACCGGGACAGGGGACTGGAAACACCATATATTTT
NA,TRBV18,NA,TRBJ1-3,CASSPPSGRTKNTIYF,TGTGCCAGCTCACCACCGTCAGGACGGACAAAAAACACCATATATTTT
NA,TRBV3-1/TRBV3-2,few,TRBJ2-1,CASSQGGGNGEQFF,TGTGCCAGCAGCCAAGGAGGGGGTAATGGGGAGCAGTTCTTC
TRBD1,TRBV3-1/TRBV3-2,NA,TRBJ1-3,CASSHQGAAGNTIYF,TGTGCCAGCAGCCATCAGGGGGCGGCTGGAAACACCATATATTTT
TRBD2,TRBV5-4,NA,TRBJ2-5,CASSRGLAGVEETQYF,TGTGCCAGCAGCAGAGGACTAGCGGGAGTTGAAGAGACCCAGTACTTC